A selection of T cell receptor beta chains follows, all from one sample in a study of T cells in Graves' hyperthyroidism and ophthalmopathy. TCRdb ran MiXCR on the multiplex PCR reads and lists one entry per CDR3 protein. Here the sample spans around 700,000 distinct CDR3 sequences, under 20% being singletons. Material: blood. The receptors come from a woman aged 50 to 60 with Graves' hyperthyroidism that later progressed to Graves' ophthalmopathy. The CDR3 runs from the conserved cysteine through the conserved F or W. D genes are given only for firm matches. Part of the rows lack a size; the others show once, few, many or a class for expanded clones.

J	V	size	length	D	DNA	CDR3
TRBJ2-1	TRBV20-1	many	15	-	TGCAGTGCAAACTCCGGGACACTCACCTACAATGAGCAGTTCTTC	CSANSGTLTYNEQFF
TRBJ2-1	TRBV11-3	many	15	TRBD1	TGTGCCAGCAGCTCCCGGGACAGGGCCTACAATGAGCAGTTCTTC	CASSSRDRAYNEQFF
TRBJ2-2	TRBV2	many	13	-	TGTGCCAGCAGCTACCAGAACACCGGGGAGCTGTTTTTT	CASSYQNTGELFF
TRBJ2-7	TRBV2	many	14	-	TGTGCCAGCAAGGACCTTTTTGGGGGGTACGAGCAGTACTTC	CASKDLFGGYEQYF
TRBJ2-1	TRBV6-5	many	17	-	TGTGCCAGCAGTTACCTAAAGCCGCGGGGTAACGGGAATGAGCAGTTCTTC	CASSYLKPRGNGNEQFF
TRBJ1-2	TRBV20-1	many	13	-	TGCAGTGCTAGAGATGCAGAGAATTATGGCTACACCTTC	CSARDAENYGYTF
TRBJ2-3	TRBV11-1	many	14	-	TGTGCCAGCAGCGGGGGGACAGTCGGAGATACGCAGTATTTT	CASSGGTVGDTQYF
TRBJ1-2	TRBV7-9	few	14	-	TGTGCCAGCAGCTTACTCGGAGTTAACTATGGCTACACCTTC	CASSLLGVNYGYTF
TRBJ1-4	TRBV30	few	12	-	TGTGCCTACGGGACACTGGATGAAAAACTGTTTTTT	CAYGTLDEKLFF
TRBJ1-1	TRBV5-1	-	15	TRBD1	TGCGCCAGCAGCAACCGGGACAGGGGTTGGGCTGAAGCTTTCTTT	CASSNRDRGWAEAFF
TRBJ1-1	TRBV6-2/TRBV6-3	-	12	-	TGTGCCAGCTCGGACAGACACACTGAAGCTTTCTTT	CASSDRHTEAFF
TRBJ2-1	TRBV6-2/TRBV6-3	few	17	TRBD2	TGTGCCAGCAGTCAGACTAGCGGGGGGGCACTATTCAATGAGCAGTTCTTC	CASSQTSGGALFNEQFF
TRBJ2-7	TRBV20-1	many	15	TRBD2	TGCAGTGCTAGACCGACTAGCGGGGGGTCCTACGAGCAGTACTTC	CSARPTSGGSYEQYF
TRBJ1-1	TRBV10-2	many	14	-	TGCGCCAGCAATACCTGGGTCCTGAACACTGAAGCTTTCTTT	CASNTWVLNTEAFF
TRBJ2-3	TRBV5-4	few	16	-	TGTGCCAGCAGCCCCTGGGCGGGCAGCAGCACAGATACGCAGTATTTT	CASSPWAGSSTDTQYF
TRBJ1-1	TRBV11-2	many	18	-	TGTGCCAGCAGCTTAGGTACCCCCCACCCACAGGGATACACTGAAGCTTTCTTT	CASSLGTPHPQGYTEAFF
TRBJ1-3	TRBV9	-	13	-	TGTGCCAGCAGCGTAGATCCTGGAAACACCATATATTTT	CASSVDPGNTIYF
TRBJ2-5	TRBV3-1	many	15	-	TGTGCCAGCAGCCCGCTGCGGTCGAGGGTTGAGACCCAGTACTTC	CASSPLRSRVETQYF
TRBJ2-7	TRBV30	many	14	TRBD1	TGTGCCTGGAGTCATGGACAGGGGGCAGACGAGCAGTACTTC	CAWSHGQGADEQYF
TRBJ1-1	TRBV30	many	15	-	TGTGCCTGGAGCCCCTTACAGTCCATGAACACTGAAGCTTTCTTT	CAWSPLQSMNTEAFF
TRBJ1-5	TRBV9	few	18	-	TGTGCCAGCAGCGTAGATCGGAAGGGTTCGGGATTCAATCAGCCCCAGCATTTT	CASSVDRKGSGFNQPQHF
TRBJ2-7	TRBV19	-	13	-	TGCGCCAGTAGCCTCAGTATGGCCTACGAGCAGTACTTC	CASSLSMAYEQYF
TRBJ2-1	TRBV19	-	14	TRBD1	TGTGCCAGTAAAGAGGGACAGGGGTATAATGAGCAGTTCTTC	CASKEGQGYNEQFF
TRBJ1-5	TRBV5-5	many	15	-	TGTGCCAGCAGCTTTAGAAGCGGAATCAATCAGCCCCAGCATTTT	CASSFRSGINQPQHF
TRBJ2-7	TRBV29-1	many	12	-	TGCAGCGCTTCGGGACGGAACTACGAGCAGTACTTC	CSASGRNYEQYF
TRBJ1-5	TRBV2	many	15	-	TGTGCCAGCAGTGAGGGGCTAGGGAGCAATCAGCCCCAGCATTTT	CASSEGLGSNQPQHF
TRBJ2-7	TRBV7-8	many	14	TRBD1	TGTGCCAGCAGCTATCCGGGACAGGGTTCCGAGCAGTACTTC	CASSYPGQGSEQYF
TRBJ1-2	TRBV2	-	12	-	TGTGCCAGCATCTCAGGGAAGTATGGCTACACCTTC	CASISGKYGYTF
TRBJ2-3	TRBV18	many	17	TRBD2	TGTGCCAGCTCACCCGGGACTAGCGGGGTCGGCACAGATACGCAGTATTTT	CASSPGTSGVGTDTQYF
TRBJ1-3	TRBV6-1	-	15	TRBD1	TGTGCCAGCAGTGAAAGGCGGACAGGGTGGAACACCATATATTTT	CASSERRTGWNTIYF
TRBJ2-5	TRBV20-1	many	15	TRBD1	TGCAGTGCGGAGTCCCGACAGGGGGAAGTGGAGACCCAGTACTTC	CSAESRQGEVETQYF
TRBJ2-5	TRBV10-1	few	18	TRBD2	TGCGCCAGCAGTGAGTCGATAGCGGGGGGGCCCGGCCAAGAGACCCAGTACTTC	CASSESIAGGPGQETQYF
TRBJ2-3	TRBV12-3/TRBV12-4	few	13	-	TGTGCCAGCAGTTTAGATGGGGTAACTGCGCAGTATTTT	CASSLDGVTAQYF
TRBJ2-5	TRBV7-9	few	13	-	TGTGCCAGCAGCTTAGTGGCTCAAGAGACCCAGTACTTC	CASSLVAQETQYF
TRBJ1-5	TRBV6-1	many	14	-	TGTGCCAGCAGTATAGGGGGTGACAATCAGCCCCAGCATTTT	CASSIGGDNQPQHF
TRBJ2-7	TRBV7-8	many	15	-	TGTGCCAGCAGCTTACGTTCAGGGCCCTCCTACGAGCAGTACTTC	CASSLRSGPSYEQYF
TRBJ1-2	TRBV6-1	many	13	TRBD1	TGTGCCAGCAGTGCGGGACAGGGCTATGGCTACACCTTC	CASSAGQGYGYTF
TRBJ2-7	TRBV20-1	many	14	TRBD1	TGCAGTGCTAGCGGCAGGGGGCAGGTCTACGAGCAGTACTTC	CSASGRGQVYEQYF
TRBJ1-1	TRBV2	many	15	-	TGTGCCAGCGGGGCGAGGTACAGGGAGGACACTGAAGCTTTCTTT	CASGARYREDTEAFF
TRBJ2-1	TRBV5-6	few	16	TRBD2	TGTGCCAGCAGCATAGAGCGGGGGAGCTCCTACAATGAGCAGTTCTTC	CASSIERGSSYNEQFF
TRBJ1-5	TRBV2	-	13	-	TGTGCCAGCAGTGAAACCCGGGACGCAACGGAACATTTT	CASSETRDATEHF
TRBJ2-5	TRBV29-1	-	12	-	TGCAGCGTTTTCTGGGCGGAAGAGACCCAGTACTTC	CSVFWAEETQYF
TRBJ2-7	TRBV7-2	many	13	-	TGTGCCGCTAGGGGGGCTAACCCCTACGAGCAGTACTTC	CAARGANPYEQYF
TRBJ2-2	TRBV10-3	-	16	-	TGTGCCATCAGTGAGTCGAATTCAGGGGTCGCCGGGGAGCTGTTTTTT	CAISESNSGVAGELFF
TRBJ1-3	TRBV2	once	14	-	TGTGCCAGCGGGGGGCAGGGTACGGGAAACACCATATATTTT	CASGGQGTGNTIYF
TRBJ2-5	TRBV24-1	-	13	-	TGTGCCACCAGTGATTACCCTGGAGAGACCCAGTACTTC	CATSDYPGETQYF
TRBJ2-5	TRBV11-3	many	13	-	TGTGCCAGCAGCTCACAGGGCGGGAAGACCCAGTACTTC	CASSSQGGKTQYF
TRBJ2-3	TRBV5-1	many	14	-	TGCGCCAGCAGCCCAGGAGATTTCACAGATACGCAGTATTTT	CASSPGDFTDTQYF